A selection of T cell receptor beta chains follows, all from one sample in a study of T-cell memory formation after mild COVID-19. TCRdb re-derived calls from the 5' RACE reads in MiXCR, one entry per CDR3 protein. Of a few hundred thousand distinct CDR3 sequences in the sample, 16% were seen once. The source material was PBMCs or a T cell subset sorted from them (not recorded which). The receptor set was obtained from a man aged 18-30 years who had mild COVID-19 (a few samples of this study predate the infection). Cell type and time point are not known. Both conserved end residues are part of each CDR3. Some rows mark clone size as missing; the rest say once, few, many or name a class of expanded clone.

abundance	v_gene	CDR3aa
few	TRBV29-1	CSVDVWEGETQYF
NA	TRBV4-1	CASSPRATSGGTGELFF
NA	TRBV7-8	CASSPPTSGGAYEQFF
NA	TRBV2	CASSVGQGRSTQYF
few	TRBV4-1	CASSQDGLAETQYF
NA	TRBV4-3	CASSQNLGNTIYF
few	TRBV5-4	CASSYGGALYNEQFF
few	TRBV7-2	CASSFLGNNQPQHF
NA	TRBV7-9	CASSPLAGPPSPLHF
NA	TRBV9	CASSVGGADQPQHF
NA	TRBV28	CASTPTGRQETQYF
once	TRBV18	CASSPGEGSGQPQHF
few	TRBV14	CASSQDGAGRSTDTQYF
NA	TRBV10-3	CATRTDYGYTF
few	TRBV7-9	CASSLLAWDTQYF
few	TRBV5-1	CASSPWTGQGGELFF
NA	TRBV4-1	CASSQNRGQTEAFF
NA	TRBV2	CASTMDRENEQFF
few	TRBV4-1	CASSPRGSEGGFGQFF
NA	TRBV5-1	CASSLAVLLGEKLFF
few	TRBV12-3/TRBV12-4	CASSLEGTYGYTF
few	TRBV7-9	CASSFSGDNQPQHF
NA	TRBV4-2	CASSQDQKNIQYF
few	TRBV12-3/TRBV12-4	CASRWLSGNTIYF
NA	TRBV24-1	CATSSGGLDEQFF
NA	TRBV29-1	CSVDEGAGQPQHF